The source of this TCR beta chain is a study of blood T cell repertoires in COVID-19. Study overall: Collection of acute and convalescent COVID-19 samples took place in the United States, Italy and Spain. Sample material is recorded as cDNA or gDNA derived from T cells, B-cell-depleted T cells, or PBMCs.

V gave up 6 bases and J gave up 3 bases, with 18 bases separating them. CDR3 length: 15 residues. In germline, CDR1 is MNHEY, CDR2 SVGAGI. Sequencing used immunoSEQ multiplex PCR; TCRdb keeps in-frame clones, though not all of them. The repertoire holds tens of thousands of clones, with around four fifths as singletons. Sequencing was carried out using peripheral blood. The chain couples TRBV6-5 to TRBJ2-7; D gene uncertain. The receptor's source is a human donor in a cohort sampled during active COVID-19. The CDR3 region has the DNA TGTGCCAGCAGCGCGACGGTACAGACAAACTACGAGCAGTACTTC. Its translation is CASSATVQTNYEQYF.